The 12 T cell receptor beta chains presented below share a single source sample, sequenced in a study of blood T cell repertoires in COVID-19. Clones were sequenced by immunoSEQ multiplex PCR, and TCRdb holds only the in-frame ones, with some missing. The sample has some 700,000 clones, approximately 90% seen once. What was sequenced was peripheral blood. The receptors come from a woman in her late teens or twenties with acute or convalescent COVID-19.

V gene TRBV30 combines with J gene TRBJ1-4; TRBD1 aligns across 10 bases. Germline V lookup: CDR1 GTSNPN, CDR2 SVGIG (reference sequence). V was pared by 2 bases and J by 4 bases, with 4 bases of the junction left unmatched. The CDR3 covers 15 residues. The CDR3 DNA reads TGTGCCTGGAGTTCGGGACAGGGGCTTAATGAAAAACTGTTTTTT. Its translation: CAWSSGQGLNEKLFF.

The CDR3 region is CASSLTGGARSGANVLTF. DNA of the CDR3: TGTGCCAGCAGCTTAACGGGCGGGGCCCGCTCTGGGGCCAACGTCCTGACTTTC. This rearrangement joins TRBV7-2 to TRBJ2-6; D is perhaps TRBD2 (6 bases). The V end was cut by 2 bases, the J end by 0 bases, with 14 bases between. The length of the CDR3 is 18 residues. CDR1 and CDR2 (germline): SGHTA, FQGNSA.

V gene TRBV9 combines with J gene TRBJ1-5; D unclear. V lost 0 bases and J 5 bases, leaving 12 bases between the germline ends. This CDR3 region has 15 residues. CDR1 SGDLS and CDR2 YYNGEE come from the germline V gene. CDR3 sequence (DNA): TGTGCCAGCAGCGTAGGTGAGACATCCTATCAGCCCCAGCATTTT. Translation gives CASSVGETSYQPQHF.

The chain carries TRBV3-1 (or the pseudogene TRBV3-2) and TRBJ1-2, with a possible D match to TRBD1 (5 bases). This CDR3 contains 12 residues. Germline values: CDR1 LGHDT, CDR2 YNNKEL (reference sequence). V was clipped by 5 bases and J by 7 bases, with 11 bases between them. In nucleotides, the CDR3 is TGTGCCAGCAGCAAGGGGATGTTTGGCTACACCTTC. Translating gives CASSKGMFGYTF.

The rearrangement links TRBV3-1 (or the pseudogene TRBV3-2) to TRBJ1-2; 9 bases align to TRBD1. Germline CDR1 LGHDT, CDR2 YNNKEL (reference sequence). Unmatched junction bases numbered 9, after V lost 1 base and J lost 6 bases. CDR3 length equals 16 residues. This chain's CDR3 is CASSQVIGDRVDGYTF. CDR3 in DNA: TGTGCCAGCAGCCAAGTTATTGGGGACAGGGTTGATGGCTACACCTTC.

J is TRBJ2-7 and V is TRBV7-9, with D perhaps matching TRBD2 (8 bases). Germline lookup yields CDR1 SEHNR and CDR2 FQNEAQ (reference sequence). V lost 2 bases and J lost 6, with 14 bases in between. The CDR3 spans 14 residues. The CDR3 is CASSLLTGTSEQYF. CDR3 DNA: TGTGCCAGCAGCTTACTGACAGGGACTAGCGAGCAGTACTTC.

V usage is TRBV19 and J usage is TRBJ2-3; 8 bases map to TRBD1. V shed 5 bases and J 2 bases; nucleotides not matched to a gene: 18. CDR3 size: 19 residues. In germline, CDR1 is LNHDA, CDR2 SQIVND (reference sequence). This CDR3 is CASSPELGQGIQFTDTQYF. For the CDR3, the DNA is TGTGCCAGTAGTCCTGAGCTCGGACAGGGAATCCAATTCACAGATACGCAGTATTTT.

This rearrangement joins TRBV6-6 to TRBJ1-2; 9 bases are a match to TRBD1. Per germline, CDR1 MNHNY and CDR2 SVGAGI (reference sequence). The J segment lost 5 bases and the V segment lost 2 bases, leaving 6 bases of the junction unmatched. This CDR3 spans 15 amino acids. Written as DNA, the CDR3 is TGTGCCAGCAGTTACGACGACAGGGGGTCTTATGGCTACACCTTC. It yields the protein CASSYDDRGSYGYTF.

Here the CDR3 reads CASSQPGTGSFYGYTF. For the CDR3, the DNA is TGCGCCAGCAGCCAACCCGGGACAGGGAGTTTCTATGGCTACACCTTC. The chain uses TRBV4-1 and TRBJ1-2; 9 bases match TRBD1. Germline V gives CDR1 MGHRA, CDR2 YSYEKL. The CDR3 is made up of 16 amino acids. V was clipped by 2 bases and J by 4 bases; unmatched bases: 8.

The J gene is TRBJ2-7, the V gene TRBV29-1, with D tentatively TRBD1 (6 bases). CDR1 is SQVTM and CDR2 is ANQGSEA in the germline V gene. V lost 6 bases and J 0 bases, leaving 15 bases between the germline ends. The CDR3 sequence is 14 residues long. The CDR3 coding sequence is TGCAGCGTCGTACGAAGGGGGAGCTCCTACGAGCAGTACTTC. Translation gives CSVVRRGSSYEQYF.

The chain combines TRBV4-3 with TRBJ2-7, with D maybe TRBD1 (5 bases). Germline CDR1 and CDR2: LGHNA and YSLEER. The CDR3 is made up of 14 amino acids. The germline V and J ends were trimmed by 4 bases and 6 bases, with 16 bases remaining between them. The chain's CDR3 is CASSPLSRVGEQYF. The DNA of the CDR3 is TGCGCCAGCAGCCCGCTGAGCAGGGTAGGCGAGCAGTACTTC.

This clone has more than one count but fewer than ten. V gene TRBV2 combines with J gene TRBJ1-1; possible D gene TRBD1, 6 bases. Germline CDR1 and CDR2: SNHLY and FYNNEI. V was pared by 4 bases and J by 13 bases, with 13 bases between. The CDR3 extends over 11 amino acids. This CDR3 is CASSGDKAGFF. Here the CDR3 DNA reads TGTGCCAGCAGTGGGGACAAGGCGGGTTTCTTT.